This T cell receptor beta chain was obtained from a study of blood T cell repertoires in COVID-19. The wider study: Whether acute or convalescent, the COVID-19 samples came from the United States, Italy and Spain. Sources were T cells, B-cell-depleted T cells, or PBMCs; the material itself was cDNA or gDNA.

In the authors' workflow: Using reference gene primer amplification, nucleated cell counts were estimated. The assay was immunoSEQ multiplex PCR, and TCRdb's table has in-frame clones only and misses some. The V and J calls and clone size were taken over from that table, and D and trimming were inferred from the DNA. The sample includes under 300,000 clones, more than 65% of them seen just once. Input material: peripheral blood. This clonotype was sampled from a man aged 40-49 years who had recovered from COVID-19.

The CDR3 coding sequence is TGTGCCAGCAGCTCCACAGAGTCCAAAACCGGGGAGCTGTTTTTT. Translated: CASSSTESKTGELFF. The J gene is TRBJ2-2, the V gene TRBV13, with D hard to call. V was trimmed by 4 bases and J by 5 bases, leaving 14 bases between them. From germline, CDR1 is PRHDT and CDR2 FYEKMQ (reference sequence). The CDR3 is made up of 15 amino acids.